The TCR beta chain under discussion was sequenced for a study of blood T cell repertoires in COVID-19 (TCRdb year 2020). With regard to the full study: Collaborator samples came from the United States, Italy and Spain and covered acute and convalescent phases of COVID-19. The prospective study material was composed of cDNA or gDNA derived from T cells, B-cell-depleted T cells, or PBMCs. Deeply sampled blood TCRbeta repertoires from subjects exposed to, actively infected with, or recovered from COVID-19 were included in the dataset. The repertoires were released in a freely available public database meant as a resource for research on the immune response to SARS-CoV-2. The samples were drawn from the first 160 participants of the ongoing ImmuneRACE study and from 1,254 subjects provided by 6 global collaborators. Nearly every sample came with metadata listing a de-identified subject ID, COVID-19 status, age in years and sex. HLA class I and class II types, where available, came from metadata supplied by the sample provider rather than from assay-based typing. Overall results and qualifications from the work: The quantity of clinical and demographic metadata differed by source and by participant and was supplied without curation.

Looking up the germline V gene yields CDR1 SGHTA and CDR2 FQGNSA. The CDR3 spans 16 residues, from the cysteine through the phenylalanine. Only the CDR3 part of the read is kept: 48 bases, read in frame from the first base. At the junction V is shortened by 1 base and J by 2 bases; bases outside the gene matches: 1. With regard to this clone: Its antigen target is currently unknown. Base qualities are not recorded, but no much larger clone differs from it by a single base.

Whole blood was collected in K2EDTA tubes by collaborating institutions according to the institutions' own protocols. For TCRbeta analysis, collaborator samples were shipped as frozen whole blood, as isolated PBMCs, or as DNA extracted from either sample type. TCRbeta CDR3 regions were amplified from genomic DNA by means of the immunoSEQ Assay, a bias-controlled multiplex PCR. In the authors' own workflow: Within the assay, amplification of reference gene primers was used to estimate how many nucleated cells each sample contained. Sequence reads were collapsed and filtered to measure the absolute abundance of every unique TCRbeta CDR3 rearrangement. For each sample, productive Simpson clonality was calculated as the square root of Simpson's diversity index across productive rearrangements. TCRdb obtained this table from immuneACCESS and retained in-frame rearrangements with V and J assigned. These tables miss some clones; where compared with another copy, unresolved V genes account for less than half of the shortfall, and the remainder is unexplained. For V, J and clone size, that table is used; D and trimming come from the DNA. The sample table shows some 60,000 clones, and about nine tenths are seen once. Around 1.3% of the sample goes to the ten largest clones.

The specimen was peripheral blood. The rearranged chain carries TRBV7-2 and TRBJ2-6; TRBD1 aligns with 8 central bases. The origin of this receptor is a man in his 60s with acute or convalescent COVID-19. The nucleotides are TGTGCCAGCAGCTTAGGGACAGGGACTGGGGCCAACGTCCTGACTTTC. Its translation is CASSLGTGTGANVLTF.